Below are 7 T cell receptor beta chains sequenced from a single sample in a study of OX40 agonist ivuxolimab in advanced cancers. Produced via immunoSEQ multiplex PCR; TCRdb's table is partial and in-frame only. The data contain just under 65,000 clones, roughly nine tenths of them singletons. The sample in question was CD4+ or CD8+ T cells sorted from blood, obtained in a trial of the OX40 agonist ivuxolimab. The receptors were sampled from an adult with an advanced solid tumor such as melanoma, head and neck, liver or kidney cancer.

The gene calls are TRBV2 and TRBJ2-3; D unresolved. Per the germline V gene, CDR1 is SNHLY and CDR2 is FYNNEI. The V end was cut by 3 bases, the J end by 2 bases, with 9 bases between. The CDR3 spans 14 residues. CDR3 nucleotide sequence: TGTGCCAGCAGTGATTGGCAGACCACAGATACGCAGTATTTT. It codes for CASSDWQTTDTQYF.

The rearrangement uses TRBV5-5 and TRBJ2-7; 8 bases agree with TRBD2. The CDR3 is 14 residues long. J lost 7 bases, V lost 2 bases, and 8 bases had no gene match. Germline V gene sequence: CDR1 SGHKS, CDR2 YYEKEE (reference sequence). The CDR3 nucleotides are TGTGCCAGCAGCTTCCCCTTGCGGGGGGTAGAGCAGTACTTC. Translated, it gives CASSFPLRGVEQYF.

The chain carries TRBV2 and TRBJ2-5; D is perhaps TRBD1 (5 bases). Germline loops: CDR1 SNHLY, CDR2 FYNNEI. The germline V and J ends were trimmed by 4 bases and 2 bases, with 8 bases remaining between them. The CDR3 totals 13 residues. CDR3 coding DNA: TGTGCCAGCAGTGGACAGTCACAAGAGACCCAGTACTTC. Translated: CASSGQSQETQYF.

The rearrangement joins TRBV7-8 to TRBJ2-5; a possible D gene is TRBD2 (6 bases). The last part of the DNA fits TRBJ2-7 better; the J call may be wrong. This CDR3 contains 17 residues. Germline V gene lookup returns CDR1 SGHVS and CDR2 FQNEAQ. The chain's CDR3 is CASSKTGLAKINGEQYF. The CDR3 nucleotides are TGTGCCAGCTCTAAAACGGGTCTAGCGAAGATCAACGGCGAGCAGTACTTC.

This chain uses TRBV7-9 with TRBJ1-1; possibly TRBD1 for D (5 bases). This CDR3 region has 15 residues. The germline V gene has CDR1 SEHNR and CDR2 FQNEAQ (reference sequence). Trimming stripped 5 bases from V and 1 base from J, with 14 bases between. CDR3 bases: TGTGCCAGCAGCCTCCGAGGGACCTCGAACACTGAAGCTTTCTTT. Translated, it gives CASSLRGTSNTEAFF.

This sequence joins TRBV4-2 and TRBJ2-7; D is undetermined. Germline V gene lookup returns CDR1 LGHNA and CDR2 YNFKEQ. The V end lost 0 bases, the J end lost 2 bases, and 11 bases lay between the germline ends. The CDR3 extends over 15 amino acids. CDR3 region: CASSQDAAGPYEQYF. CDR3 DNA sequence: TGTGCCAGCAGCCAAGATGCCGCCGGGCCCTACGAGCAGTACTTC.

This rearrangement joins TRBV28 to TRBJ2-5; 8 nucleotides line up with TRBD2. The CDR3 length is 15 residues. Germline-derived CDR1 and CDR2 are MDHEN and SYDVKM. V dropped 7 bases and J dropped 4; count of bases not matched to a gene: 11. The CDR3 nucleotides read TGTGCCAGCACCATAGTCGGGGCGGGAGGAGAGACCCAGTACTTC. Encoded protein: CASTIVGAGGETQYF.